This TCR beta chain was profiled in a study of T cells after yellow fever vaccination. Points from the study as a whole: Post-booster repertoires contained most primary-vaccination clones again (about 96% CD4, about 88% CD8).

Synthesis of TCR cDNA relied on 5'RACE template switching, which attached a universal primer site and UMIs. TCRdb recomputed calls from the 5' RACE reads with MiXCR, one row per CDR3 protein. The repertoire holds just over 250,000 distinct CDR3 sequences, with around 4.9% as singletons. Note on this clonotype: The antigen is unknown.

Germline CDR1 GTSNPN, CDR2 SVGIG (reference sequence). V lost 5 bases, J lost 3 bases, and 11 bases lay in between. The CDR3 is 12 residues long. The material was CD4+ T cells sorted from PBMCs, obtained on the day of the yellow fever booster vaccination. The chain uses TRBV30 and TRBJ2-7; tentative D call: TRBD2 (5 bases). This receptor was obtained from a man younger than 30 who received the YFV17D yellow fever vaccine. CDR3 region: CAWGLYNYEQYF. As DNA, the CDR3 is TGTGCCTGGGGACTCTACAACTACGAGCAGTACTTC.